The 9 T cell receptor beta chains listed next were all sequenced from one sample in a study of technical replicates of blood from a handful of donors. The data were produced by immunoSEQ multiplex PCR, yet TCRdb's version contains in-frame clones alone and is incomplete. Seen here are tens of thousands of clones, roughly 94% observed once, and the top ten hold around 0.37%. Specimen: T cells isolated from PBMCs. These receptor sequences come from a human donor in good health.

V is TRBV11-2 and J is TRBJ1-5; possibly TRBD1 for D (5 bases). The CDR3 has 14 residues. V dropped 5 bases and J dropped 0 bases, with 8 bases sitting between them. Germline V gives CDR1 SGHAT, CDR2 FQNNGV. This CDR3 reads CASSPQGSNQPQHF. The CDR3 bases are TGTGCCAGCAGCCCTCAGGGTAGCAATCAGCCCCAGCATTTT.

The J gene is TRBJ2-7, the V gene TRBV5-8, with D unresolved. The CDR3 is 15 amino acids. Germline values: CDR1 SGHTS, CDR2 YDEGEE. V dropped 5 bases and J dropped 0 bases, with 15 bases sitting between them. For the CDR3, the DNA is TGTGCCAGCAGAGCGTCAACCTCGGGCTCCTACGAGCAGTACTTC. Amino acids: CASRASTSGSYEQYF.

This chain uses TRBV6-5 with TRBJ2-2; D not certain. Germline-derived CDR1 and CDR2 are MNHEY and SVGAGI. Trimming left V 0 bases short and J 4 bases short, with 12 bases between. The length of the CDR3 is 16 residues. The CDR3 reads CASSYSEYTITGELFF. CDR3 DNA sequence: TGTGCCAGCAGTTACTCGGAGTACACCATCACCGGGGAGCTGTTTTTT.

This clone showed up just once. The chain carries TRBV9 and TRBJ2-2, with 10 bases fitting TRBD2. The CDR3 loop spans 17 amino acids. With V trimmed by 0 bases and J by 2 bases, 4 bases remained unmatched. CDR1 and CDR2 (germline): SGDLS, YYNGEE. CDR3 coding DNA: TGTGCCAGCAGCGTAGTAAGCGGGAGGGGAAACACCGGGGAGCTGTTTTTT. Its protein product is CASSVVSGRGNTGELFF.

This chain links TRBV19 with TRBJ2-7; 8 nucleotides align to TRBD1. CDR1 is LNHDA and CDR2 is SQIVND in the germline V gene (reference sequence). The junction had 7 bases not matched to a gene; V was cut back by 8 bases and J by 4 bases. The CDR3 sequence is 13 residues long. Written as DNA, the CDR3 is TGTGCCAGTTCAGAGGACAGGGAGTACGAGCAGTACTTC. Encoded protein: CASSEDREYEQYF.

The genes are TRBV7-9 and TRBJ2-7; D gene ambiguous. The germline V gene has CDR1 SEHNR and CDR2 FQNEAQ (reference sequence). The CDR3 sequence is 11 residues long. The V end lost 3 bases, the J end lost 6 bases, and 6 bases lay between the germline ends. The CDR3 loop is CASSFSSEQYF. The CDR3 nucleotides are TGTGCCAGCAGCTTTTCGAGCGAGCAGTACTTC.

This rearrangement joins TRBV29-1 to TRBJ2-3, with D tentatively TRBD1 (5 bases). CDR1 and CDR2 (germline): SQVTM, ANQGSEA. The CDR3 is 14 amino acids. Trimming shortened V by 5 bases and J by 3 bases, and 15 bases separated the two germline ends. CDR3 nucleotide sequence: TGCAGCGTTCCCCCCTTGGGGCAAACAGATACGCAGTATTTT. Translating it yields CSVPPLGQTDTQYF.

The V gene is TRBV9, the J gene TRBJ2-7; weak D call: TRBD1 (6 bases). The CDR3 sequence is 16 residues long. The V end lost 0 bases, the J end lost 1 base, and 14 bases lay between the germline ends. The germline V gene has CDR1 SGDLS and CDR2 YYNGEE. The chain's CDR3 is CASSVAPSDSSYEQYF. In nucleotides, the CDR3 is TGTGCCAGCAGCGTAGCCCCCTCGGACAGTTCCTACGAGCAGTACTTC.

V usage is TRBV6-1 and J usage is TRBJ1-4, with TRBD1 identical over 8 bases. Germline V CDR1 and CDR2: MNHNS, SASEGT. Germline trimming cut 4 bases from V and 4 bases from J; bases unmatched to any gene: 5. This CDR3 region has 15 residues. CDR3 loop: CASSATGGINEKLFF. For the CDR3, the DNA is TGTGCCAGCAGTGCTACAGGGGGGATTAATGAAAAACTGTTTTTT.